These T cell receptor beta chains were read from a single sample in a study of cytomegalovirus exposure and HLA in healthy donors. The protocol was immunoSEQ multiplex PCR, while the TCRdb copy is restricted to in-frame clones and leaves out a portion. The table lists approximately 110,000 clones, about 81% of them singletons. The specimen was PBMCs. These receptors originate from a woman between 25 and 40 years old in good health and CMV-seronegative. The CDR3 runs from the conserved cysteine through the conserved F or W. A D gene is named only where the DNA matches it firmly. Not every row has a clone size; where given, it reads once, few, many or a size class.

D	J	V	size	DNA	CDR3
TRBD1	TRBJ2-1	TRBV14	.	TGTGCCAGCAGCCAAGATGGACAGGGGTTAGGAAGGCGGTTCTTC	CASSQDGQGLGRRFF
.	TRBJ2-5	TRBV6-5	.	TGTGCCAGCAGCCCCGACAGGATGGAGACCCAGTACTTC	CASSPDRMETQYF
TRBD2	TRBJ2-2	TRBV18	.	TGTGCCAGCTCACAGACCACGACTAGCGGGGGGACAAACACCGGGGAGCTGTTTTTT	CASSQTTTSGGTNTGELFF
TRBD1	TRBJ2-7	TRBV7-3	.	TGTGCCAGCAGCTTAGACGGACAGGTCTACGAGCAGTACTTC	CASSLDGQVYEQYF
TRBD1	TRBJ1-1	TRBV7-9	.	TGTGCCAGCAGCTACGGACAGGGTGAAGCTTTCTTT	CASSYGQGEAFF
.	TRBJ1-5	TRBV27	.	TGTGCCAGCAGTTTGGGGAACAGGGCTAGTCAGCCCCAGCATTTT	CASSLGNRASQPQHF
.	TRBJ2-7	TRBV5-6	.	TGTGCCAGCAGCGACCTCCGACAGGGACTGGCCTACGAGCAGTACTTC	CASSDLRQGLAYEQYF
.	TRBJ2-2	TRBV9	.	TGTGCCAGCAGCTTGCGAACCGGGGAGCTGTTTTTT	CASSLRTGELFF
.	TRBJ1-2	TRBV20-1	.	TGCAGTGCTCCTCTGCCGGGTGGCTACACCTTC	CSAPLPGGYTF
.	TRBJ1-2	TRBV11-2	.	TGTGCCAGCAGCTCCCACCCCAGGGTCGGGGGTAACTATGGCTACACCTTC	CASSSHPRVGGNYGYTF
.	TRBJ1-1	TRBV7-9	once	TGTGCCAGCAGCCTAATGAACACTGAAGCTTTCTTT	CASSLMNTEAFF
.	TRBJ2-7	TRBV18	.	TGTGCCAGCTCACTACAAAATCGGGGTAGCGGACCCGCTTACGAGCAGTACTTC	CASSLQNRGSGPAYEQYF
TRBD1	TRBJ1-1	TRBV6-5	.	TGTGCCAGCATCGACAGGGGGCAAGCGAACACTGAAGCTTTCTTT	CASIDRGQANTEAFF
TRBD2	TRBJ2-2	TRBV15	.	TGTGCCACCAGCAGAGACGGGAGGAGGGGTACCGGGGAGCTGCTTTTT	CATSRDGRRGTGELLF
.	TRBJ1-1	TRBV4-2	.	TGTGCCAGCAGCCAGGTTCTCAGGGGCCCGGAGGCTGAAGCTTTCTTT	CASSQVLRGPEAEAFF
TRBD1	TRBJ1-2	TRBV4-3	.	TGCGCCAGCAGCCAAGCTCGGGACAGGAGGTATGGCTACACCTTC	CASSQARDRRYGYTF
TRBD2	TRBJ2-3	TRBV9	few	TGTGCCAGCAGCGGTGCGGGGGGCACAGATACGCAGTATTTT	CASSGAGGTDTQYF
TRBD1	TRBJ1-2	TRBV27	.	TGTGCCAGCAGTCTTACAACCGGGACAGTCAACTATGGCTACACCTTC	CASSLTTGTVNYGYTF
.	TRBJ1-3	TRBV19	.	TGTGCCAGTAGTTTAGGACAGTTCTCTGGAAACACCATATATTTT	CASSLGQFSGNTIYF
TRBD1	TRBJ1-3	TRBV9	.	TGTGCCAGCAGTGACGACAGGGGAGATGGAAACACCATATATTTT	CASSDDRGDGNTIYF
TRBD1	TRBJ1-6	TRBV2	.	TGTGCCAGCAGTGCCCAGGGTCCAGGGGGCTCCTCACCCCTCCACTTT	CASSAQGPGGSSPLHF
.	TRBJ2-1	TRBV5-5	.	TGTGCCAGCAGCACCCAGAGGTCTGAGCAGTTCTTC	CASSTQRSEQFF
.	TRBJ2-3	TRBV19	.	TGTGCCAGTAGGCAATCGGGGGATACGCAGTATTTT	CASRQSGDTQYF
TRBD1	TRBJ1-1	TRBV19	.	TGTGCCAGTAGTAGGGACAGCCAGGACACTGAAGCTTTCTTT	CASSRDSQDTEAFF
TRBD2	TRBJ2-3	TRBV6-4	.	TGCGAGAATGGACTAGGGCCTTTGTTTGATACGCAGTATTTT	CENGLGPLFDTQYF
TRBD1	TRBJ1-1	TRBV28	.	TGTGCCAGCAGTTGGACAGGGGGTGGATACACTGAAGCTTTCTTT	CASSWTGGGYTEAFF
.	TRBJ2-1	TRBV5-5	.	TGTGCCAGCAGCTTGTCTATATCGAGCTCCTACAATGAGCAGTTCTTC	CASSLSISSSYNEQFF
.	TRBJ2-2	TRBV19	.	TGTGCCAGTAGTATAGAGGGGGCGGGTCACGGGGAGCTGTTTTTT	CASSIEGAGHGELFF
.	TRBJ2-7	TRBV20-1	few	TGCAGTGCTACCCAGGGCGGCGAGCAGTACTTC	CSATQGGEQYF
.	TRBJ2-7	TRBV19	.	TGTGCCAGTAGTCCGCAGGACACAGGCTACGAGCAGTACTTC	CASSPQDTGYEQYF
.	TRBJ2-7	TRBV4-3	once	TGCGCCAGCAGCCCCCGACAGGTTGGGCCCTACGAGCAGTACTTC	CASSPRQVGPYEQYF
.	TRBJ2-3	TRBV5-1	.	TGCGCCAGCAGCCCGCTGCCTATAACAGATACGCAGTATTTT	CASSPLPITDTQYF
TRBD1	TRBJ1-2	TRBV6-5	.	TGTGCCAGCAGTTATAACAGGGGGAACTATGGCTACACCTTC	CASSYNRGNYGYTF
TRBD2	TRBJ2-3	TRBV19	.	TGTGCCAGTACTCCTATGACTAGCTCAATTCCAGATACGCAGTATTTT	CASTPMTSSIPDTQYF
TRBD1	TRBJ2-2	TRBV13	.	TGTGCCAGCAGCTCTGCCGGGACAGGGAAAGTGGCCGGGGAGCTGTTTTTT	CASSSAGTGKVAGELFF
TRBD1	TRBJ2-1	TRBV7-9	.	TGTGCCAGCAGGCCAGGGGGTAGGGATGAGCAGTTCTTC	CASRPGGRDEQFF
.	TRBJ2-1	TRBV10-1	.	TGCGCCAGCAGCGGGGGGCAGGGGTCGGATGAGCAGTTCTTC	CASSGGQGSDEQFF
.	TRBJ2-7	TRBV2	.	TGTGCCAGCCTGGGGGGTTACGAGCAGTACTTC	CASLGGYEQYF
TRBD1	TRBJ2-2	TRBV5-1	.	TGCGCCAGCAGTTCAACCGGGACAGGTATCACCGGGGAGCTGTTTTTT	CASSSTGTGITGELFF
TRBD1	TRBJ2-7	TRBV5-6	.	TGTGCCAGCAGCCCGATCGGACAGGGGTCGTACGAGCAGTACTTC	CASSPIGQGSYEQYF
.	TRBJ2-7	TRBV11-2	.	TGTGCCAGCAGCTTAGACCTTGGCGGGCCCTACGAGCAGTACTTC	CASSLDLGGPYEQYF